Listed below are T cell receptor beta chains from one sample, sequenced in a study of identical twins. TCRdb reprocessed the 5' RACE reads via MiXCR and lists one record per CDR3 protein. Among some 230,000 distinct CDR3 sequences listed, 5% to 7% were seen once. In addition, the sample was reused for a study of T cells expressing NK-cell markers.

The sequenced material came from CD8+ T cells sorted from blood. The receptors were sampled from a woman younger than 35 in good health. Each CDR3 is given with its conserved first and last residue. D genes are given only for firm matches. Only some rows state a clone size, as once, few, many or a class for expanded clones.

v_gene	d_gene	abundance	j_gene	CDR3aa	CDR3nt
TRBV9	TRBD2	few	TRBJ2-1	CASSGGGLAGNEQFF	TGTGCCAGCAGCGGGGGGGGACTAGCGGGTAATGAGCAGTTCTTC
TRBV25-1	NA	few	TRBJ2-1	CASSAPGAGNEQFF	TGTGCCAGCAGTGCCCCGGGGGCTGGAAATGAGCAGTTCTTC
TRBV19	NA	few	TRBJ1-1	CASSISRNTEAFF	TGTGCCAGTAGTATCTCGAGGAACACTGAAGCTTTCTTT
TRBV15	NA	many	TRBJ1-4	CATSGGKGEKLFF	TGTGCCACCAGCGGGGGGAAGGGCGAAAAACTGTTTTTT
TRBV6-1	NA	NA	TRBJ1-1	CASTRRAEAFF	TGTGCCAGCACCCGAAGGGCTGAAGCTTTCTTT
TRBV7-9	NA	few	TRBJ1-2	CASSATGNYGYTF	TGTGCCAGCAGCGCCACAGGGAACTATGGCTACACCTTC
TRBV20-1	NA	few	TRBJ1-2	CSWWDKSYGYTF	TGCAGCTGGTGGGACAAATCATATGGCTACACCTTC
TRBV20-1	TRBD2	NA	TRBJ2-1	CSARPWTSGETGEQFF	TGCAGTGCTAGACCCTGGACTAGCGGGGAAACCGGGGAGCAGTTCTTC
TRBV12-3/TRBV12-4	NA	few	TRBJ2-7	CASSFRGAGEQYF	TGTGCCAGCAGTTTCCGGGGGGCGGGCGAGCAGTACTTC
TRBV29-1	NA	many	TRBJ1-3	CSVEDRGERSGNTIYF	TGCAGCGTTGAAGATAGAGGGGAAAGGTCTGGAAACACCATATATTTT
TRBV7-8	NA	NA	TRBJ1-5	CASSLARAGQPQHF	TGTGCCAGCAGCTTAGCGCGTGCAGGCCAGCCCCAGCATTTT
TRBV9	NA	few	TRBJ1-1	CASSAQGHRRDTEAFF	TGTGCCAGCAGCGCCCAAGGACACCGGCGGGACACTGAAGCTTTCTTT
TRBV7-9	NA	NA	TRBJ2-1	CASSLSSDGPPWEQFF	TGTGCCAGCAGCCTCTCTAGCGACGGCCCGCCCTGGGAGCAGTTCTTC
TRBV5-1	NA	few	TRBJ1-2	CASSLATGSNYGYTF	TGCGCCAGCAGCTTGGCAACAGGGAGTAACTATGGCTACACCTTC
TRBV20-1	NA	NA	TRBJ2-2	CSARPGLNTGELFF	TGCAGTGCTCGACCCGGACTGAACACCGGGGAGCTGTTTTTT
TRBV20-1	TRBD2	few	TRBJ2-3	CSAPGIAGGQADTQYF	TGCAGTGCCCCCGGGATAGCGGGAGGGCAGGCAGATACGCAGTATTTT
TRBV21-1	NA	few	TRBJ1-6	CASSKRRDKARSPLHF	TGTGCCAGCAGCAAAAGACGGGACAAAGCTCGGTCACCCCTCCACTTT
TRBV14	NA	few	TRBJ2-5	CASSQDHGPKETQYF	TGTGCCAGCAGCCAAGATCACGGGCCGAAAGAGACCCAGTACTTC
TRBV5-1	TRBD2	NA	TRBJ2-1	CASSPTSGKLNEQFF	TGCGCCAGCAGCCCGACTAGCGGGAAACTAAATGAGCAGTTCTTC
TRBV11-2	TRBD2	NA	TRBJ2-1	CASSPTGTRLNEQFF	TGTGCCAGCAGCCCCACCGGGACTAGGTTAAATGAGCAGTTCTTC
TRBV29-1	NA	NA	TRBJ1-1	CSARGGQSNTEAFF	TGCAGCGCCCGAGGGGGGCAGTCGAACACTGAAGCTTTCTTT
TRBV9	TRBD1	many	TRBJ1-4	CASSVAGTVDEKLFF	TGTGCCAGCAGCGTAGCCGGGACAGTCGACGAAAAACTGTTTTTT
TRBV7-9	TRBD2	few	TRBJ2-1	CASSFTAGVSYNEQFF	TGTGCCAGCAGCTTCACGGCGGGAGTAAGCTACAATGAGCAGTTCTTC
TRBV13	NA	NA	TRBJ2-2	CASTPTTGELFF	TGTGCCAGCACCCCCACCACCGGGGAGCTGTTTTTT
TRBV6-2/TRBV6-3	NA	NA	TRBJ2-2	CASSIAIIGRGNTGELFF	TGTGCCAGCAGTATCGCTATAATAGGACGCGGGAACACCGGGGAGCTGTTTTTT
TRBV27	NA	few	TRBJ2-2	CASSFNRVTGELFF	TGTGCCAGCAGTTTTAACAGGGTAACCGGGGAGCTGTTTTTT
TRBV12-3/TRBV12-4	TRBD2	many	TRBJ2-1	CASKGTSIFNEQFF	TGTGCCAGCAAGGGGACTAGCATTTTTAATGAGCAGTTCTTC
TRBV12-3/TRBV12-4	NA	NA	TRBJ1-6	CASSFSPESGNSPLHF	TGTGCCAGCAGTTTTAGCCCTGAGAGCGGTAATTCACCCCTCCACTTT
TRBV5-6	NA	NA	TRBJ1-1	CASSLGTVREAFF	TGTGCCAGCAGCTTGGGTACAGTTAGAGAAGCTTTCTTT
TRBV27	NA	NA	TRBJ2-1	CASSPARADEQFF	TGTGCCAGCAGCCCGGCGAGGGCGGATGAGCAGTTCTTC
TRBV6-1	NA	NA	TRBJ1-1	CASSEGTANMNTEAFF	TGTGCCAGCAGTGAAGGGACAGCTAACATGAACACTGAAGCTTTCTTT